This T cell receptor (beta chain) was captured by sequencing in a study of blood T cells in healthy people across ages. The germline CDR1 and CDR2 sequences are DFQATT and SNEGSKA (reference sequence). Trimming cost V 1 base and J 1 base, with 13 bases left between them. CDR3 length: 15 amino acids. A second 7 to 11 cycle PCR used barcoded and J-beta primers. Each CDR3 protein is one row after TCRdb ran MiXCR on the 5' RACE reads. The table lists roughly 2 million distinct CDR3 sequences, around half of them singletons. V and J are TRBV20-1 and TRBJ2-5; D might be TRBD1 (5 bases). The material sequenced was blood. The receptor was isolated from a woman in her 40s in good health. The CDR3 coding sequence is TGCAGTGCTAGAGGCCACCAGGGTCCCCAAGAGACCCAGTACTTC. Amino acid sequence: CSARGHQGPQETQYF.